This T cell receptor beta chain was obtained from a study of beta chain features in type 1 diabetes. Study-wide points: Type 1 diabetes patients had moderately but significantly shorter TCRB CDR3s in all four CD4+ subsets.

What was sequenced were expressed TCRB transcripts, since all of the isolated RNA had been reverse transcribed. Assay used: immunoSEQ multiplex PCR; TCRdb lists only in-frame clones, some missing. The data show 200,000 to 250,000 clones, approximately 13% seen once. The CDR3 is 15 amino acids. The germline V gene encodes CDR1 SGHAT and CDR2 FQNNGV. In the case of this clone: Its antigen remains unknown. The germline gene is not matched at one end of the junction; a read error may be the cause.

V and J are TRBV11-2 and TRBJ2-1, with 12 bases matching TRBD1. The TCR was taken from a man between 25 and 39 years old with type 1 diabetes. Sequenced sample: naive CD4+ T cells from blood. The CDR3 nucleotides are TGTGCCAGCAGCTTAGAAGCGGGACAGGGGGCGAAGGGGGTCTTC. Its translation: CASSLEAGQGAKGVF. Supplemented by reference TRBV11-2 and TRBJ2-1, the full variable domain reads EAGVAQSPRYKIIEKRQSVAFWCNPISGHATLYWYQQILGQGPKLLIQFQNNGVVDDSQLPKDRFSAERLKGVDSTLKIQPAKLEDSAVYLCASSLEAGQGAKGVFGPGTRLTVL.